Listed below are T cell receptor beta chains from one sample, sequenced in a study of PD-1 blockade in classical Hodgkin lymphoma. Sequenced by immunoSEQ multiplex PCR; TCRdb stores in-frame clones only, minus some. Counted here are under 130,000 clones, roughly nine tenths occurring once; the ten biggest clones make up around a fifth. This specimen was peripheral blood mononuclear cells (PBMCs), taken before the fourth cycle of nivolumab. These receptors originate from a human donor with classical Hodgkin lymphoma. CDR3s include the opening cysteine and the closing phenylalanine or tryptophan. The D gene is left open where the match is weak. Rows give clone size only sometimes, using once, few, many, or a class for an expanded clone.

>.|TRBJ2-3|TRBV4-2|TRBD2
TGTGCCAGCAGCCAAGATCCATCATCAGCGGGAGGGACAGATACGCAGTATTTT
CASSQDPSSAGGTDTQYF
>.|TRBJ2-5|TRBV7-2|TRBD1
TGTGCCAGCAGCTTAGCGGGACAGGGGGAGACCCAGTACTTC
CASSLAGQGETQYF
>.|TRBJ2-1|TRBV7-2|.
TGTGCCAGCAAGAGGGGGAGCGGAACTACTAATGAGCAGTTCTTC
CASKRGSGTTNEQFF
>.|TRBJ2-7|TRBV6-1|.
TGTGCCAGCAGTGAATCGGTGGGGTCCAATGTCTACGAGCAGTACTTC
CASSESVGSNVYEQYF
>.|TRBJ2-2|TRBV19|TRBD1
TGTGCCAGTATAGGGACAGGGCAATCCGGGGAGCTGTTTTTT
CASIGTGQSGELFF
>.|TRBJ2-7|TRBV27|.
TGTGCCAGCAGTTTAGAAGCGACTAGGGCAGCCTACGAGCAGTACTTC
CASSLEATRAAYEQYF
>.|TRBJ2-7|TRBV13|TRBD2
TGTGCCAGCAGCCTGGGACTAGCGGGAGGGTCCTACGAGCAGTACTTC
CASSLGLAGGSYEQYF
>.|TRBJ2-3|TRBV14|.
TGTGCCAGCAGCCGGGACCGCGCTTCAGATACGCAGTATTTT
CASSRDRASDTQYF
>.|TRBJ2-1|TRBV18|TRBD1
TGTGCCAGCTCACCGGCCGGGACAGGGGGCAATGAGCAGTTCTTC
CASSPAGTGGNEQFF
>.|TRBJ1-1|TRBV7-2|TRBD1
TGTGCCAGCAGCTACCGACAGGGGGTGAGCACTGAAGCTTTCTTT
CASSYRQGVSTEAFF
>.|TRBJ1-4|TRBV18|.
TGTGCCAGCTCACCACGCGAGGGGGAAAAACTGTTTTTT
CASSPREGEKLFF
>once|TRBJ2-7|TRBV14|TRBD2
TGTGCCAGCAGCCAAGAAGGGGGACTAGCGGGATCCCAAGAGCAGTACTTC
CASSQEGGLAGSQEQYF
>.|TRBJ1-1|TRBV2|.
TGTGCCAGCAGCGGACAGCCGAACACTGAAGCTTTCTTT
CASSGQPNTEAFF
>.|TRBJ2-3|TRBV7-2|.
TGTGCCAGCAGCCCGATGGCAGATACGCAGTATTTT
CASSPMADTQYF
>.|TRBJ2-7|TRBV5-1|TRBD1
TGCGCCAGCAGCTTGAGGAGGGACAGGGGGGACGAGCAGTACTTC
CASSLRRDRGDEQYF
>.|TRBJ2-7|TRBV19|.
TGTGCCAGTAGCATCCACCCGGTGACCCACGAGCAGTACTTC
CASSIHPVTHEQYF
>.|TRBJ1-2|TRBV15|.
TGTGCCACCAGCAGAGATAAAGGGGTCACAGGTGGCTACACCTTC
CATSRDKGVTGGYTF
>.|TRBJ1-1|TRBV28|TRBD1
TGTGCCAGCAGCCTTGCTCGAGGGGGCACAAGAGCTTTCTTT
CASSLARGGTRAFF
>.|TRBJ2-3|TRBV4-3|.
TGCGCCAGCAGCCAAGATAAGGGACATGCAGATACGCAGTATTTT
CASSQDKGHADTQYF
>.|TRBJ1-1|TRBV2|TRBD1
TGTGCCAGCAGTGAGGGAGGGGGCCGAAAGGCTTTCTTT
CASSEGGGRKAFF
>.|TRBJ1-1|TRBV13|TRBD1
TGTGCCAGCAGCTCCCGGGACAGGGGACTCAACACTGAAGCTTTCTTT
CASSSRDRGLNTEAFF
>.|TRBJ2-7|TRBV2|TRBD1
TGTGCCAGCAGAGGGACAGGGGGCCCGTACCCCTCCTACGAGCAGTACTTC
CASRGTGGPYPSYEQYF
>.|TRBJ1-2|TRBV2|TRBD1
TGTGCCAGCAGCGAAGAAGGACAGGCCCGAATTGGAGGCTACACCTTC
CASSEEGQARIGGYTF
>.|TRBJ1-2|TRBV6-5|.
TGTGCCAGCAGTTACTCGATAATTTCTGGCTACACCTTC
CASSYSIISGYTF
>.|TRBJ2-7|TRBV27|TRBD2
TGTGCCAGCAGTACTAGCGGGAGGGCCCTTTACGAGCAGTACTTC
CASSTSGRALYEQYF
>.|TRBJ2-2|TRBV4-2|.
TGTGCCAGCAGCCAAGTCGGACGCGCCGGGTCCCGGGACGGAGGGGAGCTGTTTTTT
CASSQVGRAGSRDGGELFF
>.|TRBJ2-3|TRBV2|.
TGTGCCAGCCTCATCACAGATACGCAGTATTTT
CASLITDTQYF
>.|TRBJ1-2|TRBV7-2|.
TGTGCCAGCAGCTTAGGGGGCAGGGTCAACTATGGCTACACCTTC
CASSLGGRVNYGYTF
>.|TRBJ2-5|TRBV6-5|TRBD2
TGTGCCAGCAGTTATGGGCTAGCGGGAGTAGAGACCCAGTACTTC
CASSYGLAGVETQYF
>.|TRBJ2-5|TRBV15|.
TGTGCCACCAGCAGAGATGCGACAGTCCAAGAGACCCAGTACTTC
CATSRDATVQETQYF
>.|TRBJ2-7|TRBV27|.
TGTGCCAGCAGCTGGACAGCAGCCTACGAGCAGTACTTC
CASSWTAAYEQYF
>once|TRBJ2-2|TRBV10-3|TRBD1
TGTGCCATCAGTGAGTCGGCAGGGGGCACCGGGGAGCTGTTTTTT
CAISESAGGTGELFF
>once|TRBJ1-3|TRBV28|TRBD1
TGTGCCAGCAGTTCACAGACAGGGAGCTCTGGAAACACCATATATTTT
CASSSQTGSSGNTIYF
>.|TRBJ2-7|TRBV6-1|TRBD1
TGTGCCAGCAGTGAAGCAGGGACAGGAGCCTACGAGCAGTACTTC
CASSEAGTGAYEQYF
>few|TRBJ2-7|TRBV7-2|TRBD1
TGTGCCAGCAGCTTAGCCGGTGGGACAGGGGGCTACGAGCAGTACTTC
CASSLAGGTGGYEQYF
>once|TRBJ2-7|TRBV11-3|TRBD2
TGTGCCAGCAGCTTGGGACTAGCGGGAGGCGAGCAGTACTTC
CASSLGLAGGEQYF
>.|TRBJ1-5|TRBV6-5|.
TGTGCCAGCAGTTACAGTCCGAGCAATCAGCCCCAGCATTTT
CASSYSPSNQPQHF
>.|TRBJ2-7|TRBV30|.
TGTGCCTGGAGATGGGGGGAGCTCTACGAGCAGTACTTC
CAWRWGELYEQYF
>.|TRBJ1-2|TRBV30|TRBD1
TGTGCCTGGAGTCCTTCCAGGGGGGTTGGCTACACCTTC
CAWSPSRGVGYTF
>.|TRBJ2-5|TRBV6-5|.
TGTGCCAGCAGCCGCGAGACCTTGGAGACCCAGTACTTC
CASSRETLETQYF
>.|TRBJ1-4|TRBV6-6|.
TGTGCCAGCAGTTACTCGGATCAGGGAAGACTGTTTTTT
CASSYSDQGRLFF
>.|TRBJ2-7|TRBV29-1|.
TGCAGCGTTGAGGAGGAGATGGGGACCTACGAGCAGTACTTC
CSVEEEMGTYEQYF
>once|TRBJ2-7|TRBV19|TRBD2
TGTGCCAGTAGTCGCCCTTCTAGCGGGAGAACGTACGAGCAGTACTTC
CASSRPSSGRTYEQYF
>.|TRBJ1-1|TRBV18|.
TGTGCCAGCTCAACTCTCTCCGCCATGAACACTGAAGCTTTCTTT
CASSTLSAMNTEAFF
>few|TRBJ1-2|TRBV2|TRBD1
TGTGCCAGCAGCTTGGACAGGGGCACCCCCAGGGGCTACACCTTC
CASSLDRGTPRGYTF
>.|TRBJ2-1|TRBV4-2|.
TGTGCCAGCAGCCAAGCCACCGGGGTAAGGGATGAGCAGTTCTTC
CASSQATGVRDEQFF
>.|TRBJ2-3|TRBV5-1|.
TGCGCCAGCAGGCGGGGTGCGGGGAGGATGCCAGATACGCAGTATTTT
CASRRGAGRMPDTQYF
>.|TRBJ2-6|TRBV19|.
TGTGCCAGTAGCTTTGGGGATTCTGGGGCCAACGTCCTGACTTTC
CASSFGDSGANVLTF
>.|TRBJ2-2|TRBV11-3|.
TGTGCCAGCAGCTTAGTAGGAGGGCTCCCCGGGGAGCTGTTTTTT
CASSLVGGLPGELFF
>.|TRBJ2-2|TRBV21-1|.
TGTGCCAGCAGCGCCCAGCAGGGATGCACCGGGGAGCTGTTTTTT
CASSAQQGCTGELFF